The text below deals with one T cell receptor (beta chain). Its antigen is as yet unknown. PCR was performed using 60 Vbeta and 13 Jbeta primers. Generated by immunoSEQ multiplex PCR, the TCRdb table keeps only in-frame clones and is missing some. This table has 120,000 to 150,000 clones, more than 65% appearing once. The sample belongs to a study of cytomegalovirus exposure and HLA in healthy donors. Findings and limits, study-wide: Reportedly, diagnosis of cytomegalovirus status by the classifier showed high specificity and sensitivity.

The sample was PBMCs. The clonotype originates from a woman under 40 in good health and CMV-seronegative.

CDR3 sequence reads: CASWGLGSGSPYNEQFF. The CDR3, as DNA: TGTGCCAGCTGGGGATTGGGTAGCGGGAGTCCCTACAATGAGCAGTTCTTC. The chain links TRBV27 to TRBJ2-1; 9 nucleotides align to TRBD2. V shed 8 bases, J shed 2 bases, and the junction held 13 bases outside the gene matches. The CDR3 sequence is 17 residues long. Germline assignment: CDR1 MNHEY and CDR2 SMNVEV (reference sequence).